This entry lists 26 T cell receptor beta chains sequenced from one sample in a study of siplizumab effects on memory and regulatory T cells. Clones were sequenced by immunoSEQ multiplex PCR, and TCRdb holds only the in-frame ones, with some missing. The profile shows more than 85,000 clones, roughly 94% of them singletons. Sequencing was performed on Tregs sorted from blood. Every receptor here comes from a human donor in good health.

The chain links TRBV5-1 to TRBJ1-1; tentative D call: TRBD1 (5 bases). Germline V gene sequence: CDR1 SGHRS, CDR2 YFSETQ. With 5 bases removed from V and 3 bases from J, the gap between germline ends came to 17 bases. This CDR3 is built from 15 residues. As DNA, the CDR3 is TGCGCCAGCAGTAGGATCGGGACCGCGGACACTGAAGCTTTCTTT. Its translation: CASSRIGTADTEAFF.

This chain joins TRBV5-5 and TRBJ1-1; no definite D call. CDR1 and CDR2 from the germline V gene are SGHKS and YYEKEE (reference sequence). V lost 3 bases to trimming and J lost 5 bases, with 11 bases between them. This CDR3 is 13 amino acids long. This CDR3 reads CASSSLILTEAFF. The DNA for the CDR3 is TGTGCCAGCAGCTCATTAATACTGACTGAAGCTTTCTTT.

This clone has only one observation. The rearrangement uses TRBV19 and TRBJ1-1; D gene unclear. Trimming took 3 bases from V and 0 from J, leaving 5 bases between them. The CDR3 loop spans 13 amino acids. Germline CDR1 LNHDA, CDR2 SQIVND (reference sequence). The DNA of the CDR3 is TGTGCCAGTAGTATTCTGATGAACACTGAAGCTTTCTTT. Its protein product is CASSILMNTEAFF.

The CDR3 sequence is CASSLGWGGNEKLFF. The DNA of the CDR3 is TGTGCCAGCAGCTTAGGGTGGGGAGGGAATGAAAAACTGTTTTTT. V is TRBV11-2 and J is TRBJ1-4, with D unresolved. The germline gives CDR1 SGHAT, CDR2 FQNNGV. V shed 1 base and J shed 5 bases, with 11 bases lying between them. The CDR3 covers 15 residues.

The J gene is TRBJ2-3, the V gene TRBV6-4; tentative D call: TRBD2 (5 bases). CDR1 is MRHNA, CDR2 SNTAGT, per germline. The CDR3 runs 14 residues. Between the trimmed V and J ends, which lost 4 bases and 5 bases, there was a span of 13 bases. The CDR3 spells CASSVRGPGDTQYF. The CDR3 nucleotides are TGTGCCAGCAGTGTTCGAGGGCCGGGAGATACGCAGTATTTT.

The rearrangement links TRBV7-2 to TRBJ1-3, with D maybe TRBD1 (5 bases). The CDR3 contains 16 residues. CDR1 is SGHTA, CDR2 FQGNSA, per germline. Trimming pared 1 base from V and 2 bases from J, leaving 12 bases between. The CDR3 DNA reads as TGTGCCAGCAGCTTAGACGGTGCGGGGGCTGGAAACACCATATATTTT. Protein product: CASSLDGAGAGNTIYF.

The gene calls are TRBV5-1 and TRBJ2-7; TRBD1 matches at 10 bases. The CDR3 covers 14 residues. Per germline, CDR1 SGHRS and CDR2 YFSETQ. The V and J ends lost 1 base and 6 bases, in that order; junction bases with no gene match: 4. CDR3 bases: TGCGCCAGCAGCTTGTTGGGACAGGGGAGCGAGCAGTACTTC. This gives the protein CASSLLGQGSEQYF.

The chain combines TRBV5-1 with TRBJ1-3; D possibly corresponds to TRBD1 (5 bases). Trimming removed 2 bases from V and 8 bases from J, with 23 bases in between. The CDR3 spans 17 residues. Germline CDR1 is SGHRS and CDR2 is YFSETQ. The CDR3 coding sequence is TGCGCCAGCAGCTTATGGACCGTCCGGGACCTCGGGGACACCATATATTTT. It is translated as CASSLWTVRDLGDTIYF. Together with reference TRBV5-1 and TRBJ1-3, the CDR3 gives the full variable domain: KAGVTQTPRYLIKTRGQQVTLSCSPISGHRSVSWYQQTPGQGLQFLFEYFSETQRNKGNFPGRFSGRQFSNSRSEMNVSTLELGDSALYLCASSLWTVRDLGDTIYFGEGSWLTVV.

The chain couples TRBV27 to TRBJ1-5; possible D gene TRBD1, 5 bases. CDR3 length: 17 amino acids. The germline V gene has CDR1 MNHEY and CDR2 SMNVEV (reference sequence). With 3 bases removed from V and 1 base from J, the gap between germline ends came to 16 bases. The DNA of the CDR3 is TGTGCCAGCAGTTTCCGAGGGACCCCTATAAGCAATCAGCCCCAGCATTTT. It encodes CASSFRGTPISNQPQHF.

CDR3 loop: CASSLTRGNEKLFF. CDR3 nucleotide sequence: TGTGCCAGCAGCCTCACACGGGGTAATGAAAAACTGTTTTTT. The chain recombines TRBV27 with TRBJ1-4; D is uncertain. Trimming cost V 6 bases and J 4 bases, with 12 bases left between them. The germline V gene encodes CDR1 MNHEY and CDR2 SMNVEV (reference sequence). CDR3 length: 14 amino acids.

The CDR3 DNA reads TGTGCCAGCAGCTTGACCCTTGCCAGGGCGCAGTCCTCTGGAAACACCATATATTTT. Protein product: CASSLTLARAQSSGNTIYF. The rearrangement uses TRBV5-5 and TRBJ1-3; tentative D call: TRBD1 (5 bases). This CDR3 comprises 19 residues. Deletions cut 1 base from V and 0 bases from J, with 20 bases between. Germline lookup yields CDR1 SGHKS and CDR2 YYEKEE (reference sequence).

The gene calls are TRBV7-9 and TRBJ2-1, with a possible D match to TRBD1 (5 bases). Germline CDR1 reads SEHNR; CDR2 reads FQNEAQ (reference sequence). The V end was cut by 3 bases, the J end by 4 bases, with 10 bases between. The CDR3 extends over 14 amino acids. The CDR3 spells CASSLGQPYNEQFF. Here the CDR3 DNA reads TGTGCCAGCAGCTTGGGGCAGCCATACAATGAGCAGTTCTTC. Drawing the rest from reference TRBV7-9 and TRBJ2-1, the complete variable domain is DTGVSQNPRHKITKRGQNVTFRCDPISEHNRLYWYRQTLGQGPEFLTYFQNEAQLEKSRLLSDRFSAERPKGSFSTLEIQRTEQGDSAMYLCASSLGQPYNEQFFGPGTRLTVL.

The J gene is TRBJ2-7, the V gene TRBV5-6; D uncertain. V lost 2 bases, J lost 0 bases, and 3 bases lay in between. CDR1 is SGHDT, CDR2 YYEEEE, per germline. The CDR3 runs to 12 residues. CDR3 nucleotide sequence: TGTGCCAGCAGCTTTTACTCCTACGAGCAGTACTTC. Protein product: CASSFYSYEQYF.

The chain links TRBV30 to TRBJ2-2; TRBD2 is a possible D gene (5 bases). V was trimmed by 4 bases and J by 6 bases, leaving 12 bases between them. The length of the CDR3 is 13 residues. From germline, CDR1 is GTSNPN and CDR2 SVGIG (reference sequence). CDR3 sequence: CAWMGVSAGELFF. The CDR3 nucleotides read TGTGCCTGGATGGGAGTTTCCGCCGGGGAGCTGTTTTTT.

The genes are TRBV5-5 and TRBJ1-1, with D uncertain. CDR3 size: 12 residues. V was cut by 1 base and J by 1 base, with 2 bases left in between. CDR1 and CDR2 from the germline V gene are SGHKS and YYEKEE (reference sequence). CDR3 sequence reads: CASSLTNTEAFF. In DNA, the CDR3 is TGTGCCAGCAGCTTGACGAACACTGAAGCTTTCTTT.

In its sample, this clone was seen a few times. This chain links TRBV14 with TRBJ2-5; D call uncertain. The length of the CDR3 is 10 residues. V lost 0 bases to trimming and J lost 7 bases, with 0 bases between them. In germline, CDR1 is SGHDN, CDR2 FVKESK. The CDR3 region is CASSQETQYF. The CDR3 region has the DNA TGTGCCAGCAGCCAAGAGACCCAGTACTTC.

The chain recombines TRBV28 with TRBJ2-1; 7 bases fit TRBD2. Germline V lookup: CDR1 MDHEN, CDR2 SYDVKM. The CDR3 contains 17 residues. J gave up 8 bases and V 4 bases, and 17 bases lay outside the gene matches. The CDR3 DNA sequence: TGTGCCAGCAGTTCACCCCCCCGTGGACTAGTACTCTATGAGCAGTTCTTC. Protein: CASSSPPRGLVLYEQFF.

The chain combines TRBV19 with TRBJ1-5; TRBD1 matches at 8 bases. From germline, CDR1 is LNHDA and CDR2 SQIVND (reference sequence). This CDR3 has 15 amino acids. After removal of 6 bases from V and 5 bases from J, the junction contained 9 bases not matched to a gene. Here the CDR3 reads CASRIFPQGDQPQHF. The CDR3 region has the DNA TGTGCCAGTAGGATATTTCCACAGGGGGATCAGCCCCAGCATTTT.

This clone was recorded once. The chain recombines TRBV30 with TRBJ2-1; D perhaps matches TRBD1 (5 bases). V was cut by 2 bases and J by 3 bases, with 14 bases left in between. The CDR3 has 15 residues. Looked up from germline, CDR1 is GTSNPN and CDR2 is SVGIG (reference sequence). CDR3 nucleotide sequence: TGTGCCTGGAGTCCCAGGACAATGATCTACAATGAGCAGTTCTTC. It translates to CAWSPRTMIYNEQFF.

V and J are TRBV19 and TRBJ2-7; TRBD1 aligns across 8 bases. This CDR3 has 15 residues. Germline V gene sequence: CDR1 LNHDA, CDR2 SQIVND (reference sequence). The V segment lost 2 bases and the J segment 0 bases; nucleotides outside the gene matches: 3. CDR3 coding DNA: TGTGCCAGTAGTATACGACAGGGGAGCTCCTACGAGCAGTACTTC. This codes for CASSIRQGSSYEQYF. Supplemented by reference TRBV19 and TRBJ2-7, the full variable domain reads DGGITQSPKYLFRKEGQNVTLSCEQNLNHDAMYWYRQDPGQGLRLIYYSQIVNDFQKGDIAEGYSVSREKKESFPLTVTSAQKNPTAFYLCASSIRQGSSYEQYFGPGTRLTVT.

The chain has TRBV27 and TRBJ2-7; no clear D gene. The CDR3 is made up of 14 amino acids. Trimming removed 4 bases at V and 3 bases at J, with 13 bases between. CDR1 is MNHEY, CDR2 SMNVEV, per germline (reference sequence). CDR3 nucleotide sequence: TGTGCCAGCAGTTCATTCGGACCTTACTACGAGCAGTACTTC. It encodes CASSSFGPYYEQYF.

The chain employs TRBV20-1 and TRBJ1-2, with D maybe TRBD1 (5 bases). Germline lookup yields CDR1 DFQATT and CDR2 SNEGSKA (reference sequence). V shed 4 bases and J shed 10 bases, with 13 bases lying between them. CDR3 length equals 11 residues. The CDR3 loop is CSANRGTAYTF. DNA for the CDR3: TGCAGTGCTAATCGGGGGACGGCCTACACCTTC.

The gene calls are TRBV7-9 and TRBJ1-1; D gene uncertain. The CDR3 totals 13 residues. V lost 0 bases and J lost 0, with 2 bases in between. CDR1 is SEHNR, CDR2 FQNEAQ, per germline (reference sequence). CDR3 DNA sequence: TGTGCCAGCAGCTTAGCCCTGAACACTGAAGCTTTCTTT. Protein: CASSLALNTEAFF. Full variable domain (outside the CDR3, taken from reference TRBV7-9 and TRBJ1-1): DTGVSQNPRHKITKRGQNVTFRCDPISEHNRLYWYRQTLGQGPEFLTYFQNEAQLEKSRLLSDRFSAERPKGSFSTLEIQRTEQGDSAMYLCASSLALNTEAFFGQGTRLTVV.

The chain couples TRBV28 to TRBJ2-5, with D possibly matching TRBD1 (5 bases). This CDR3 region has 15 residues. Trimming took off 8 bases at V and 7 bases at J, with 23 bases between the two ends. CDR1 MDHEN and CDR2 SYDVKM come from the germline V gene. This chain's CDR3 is CASGQSGMHGLTQYF. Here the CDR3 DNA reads TGTGCCAGCGGGCAATCAGGGATGCACGGGTTGACCCAGTACTTC.

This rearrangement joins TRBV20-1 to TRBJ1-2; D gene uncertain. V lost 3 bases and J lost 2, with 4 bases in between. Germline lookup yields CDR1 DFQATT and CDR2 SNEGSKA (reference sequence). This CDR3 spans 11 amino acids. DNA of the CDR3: TGCAGTGCTAGGGAGAACTATGGCTACACCTTC. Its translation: CSARENYGYTF.

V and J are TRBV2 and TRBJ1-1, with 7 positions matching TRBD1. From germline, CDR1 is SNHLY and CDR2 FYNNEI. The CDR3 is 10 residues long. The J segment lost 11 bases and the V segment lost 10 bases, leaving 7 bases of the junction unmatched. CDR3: CATSTGWAFF. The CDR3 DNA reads TGTGCCACCTCGACAGGGTGGGCTTTCTTT.